This T cell receptor (beta chain) was sequenced for a study of OX40 agonist ivuxolimab in advanced cancers. Looked up from germline, CDR1 is SGHTA and CDR2 is FQGTGA. Counting both end residues, the CDR3 totals 12 amino acids. The data were produced by immunoSEQ multiplex PCR, yet TCRdb's version contains in-frame clones alone and is incomplete. The sample contains roughly 70,000 clones, approximately 80% of which appear only once. Details on this clone: The DNA is left out, because the CDR3 cannot be placed on it with certainty; the CDR3 is given as TCRdb lists it.

Sample: CD4+ or CD8+ T cells sorted from blood, taken in a trial of the OX40 agonist ivuxolimab. This receptor was taken from an adult with an advanced solid tumor such as melanoma, head and neck, liver or kidney cancer. The V gene is TRBV7-3, the J gene TRBJ2-3. CDR3: CASSSSLGLQYF.